This is a list of T cell receptor beta chains from one sample in a study of blood T cells in healthy people across ages. Each CDR3 protein gets one entry after TCRdb re-called the 5' RACE reads with MiXCR. The data hold hundreds of thousands of distinct CDR3 sequences, with 62% observed a single time. The sequenced sample was blood. The receptors here all came from a young man in good health. Each CDR3 is given with its conserved first and last residue. The order of the fields is CDR3 DNA, CDR3 protein, clone size, V gene, D gene, J gene. D genes are given only for firm matches. The size field is filled for only some rows; it gives once, few, many or a size class.

TGTGCCAGCAGTTACGGCCGCGGGCAGCAAGAGACCCAGTACTTC,CASSYGRGQQETQYF,many,TRBV6-6,NA,TRBJ2-5
TGTGCCAGCAGCTGGGACAGTTCCTATGGCTACACCTTC,CASSWDSSYGYTF,NA,TRBV7-2,TRBD1,TRBJ1-2
TGTGCCAGCAGTTACGGGGGTACAGAAGGGGAGCAGTACTTC,CASSYGGTEGEQYF,NA,TRBV6-6,NA,TRBJ2-7
TGCAGTGCTATATCGGCGGCGGGGGCCTACAATGAGCAGTTCTTC,CSAISAAGAYNEQFF,NA,TRBV20-1,TRBD2,TRBJ2-1
TGCGCCAGCAGCCTACTACAGGGTTACGAGCAGTACTTC,CASSLLQGYEQYF,NA,TRBV4-1,NA,TRBJ2-7
TGCGCCAGCAGCTTCCTTTGGACGGCGAACACCGGGGAGCTGTTTTTT,CASSFLWTANTGELFF,NA,TRBV5-1,NA,TRBJ2-2
TGCAGCGTTGAGGTAAAGACAGTTCAAGGTGAAGCTTTCTTT,CSVEVKTVQGEAFF,NA,TRBV29-1,NA,TRBJ1-1
TGTGCCATCAGTGAGTCGACAGCCAAAACCTACGAGCAGTACTTC,CAISESTAKTYEQYF,many,TRBV10-3,NA,TRBJ2-7
TGCAGTGCCCAAGGACAGTTTACGAGCTCCTATAATTCACCCCTCCACTTT,CSAQGQFTSSYNSPLHF,once,TRBV20-1,NA,TRBJ1-6
TGTGCCAGCAGAACCAGGGGGCTTAATTCACCCCTCCACTTT,CASRTRGLNSPLHF,NA,TRBV27,TRBD1,TRBJ1-6
TGTGCCAGCAGCCCGTGGGACAGGGAAGTCAACGAGCAGTACTTC,CASSPWDREVNEQYF,NA,TRBV9,TRBD1,TRBJ2-7
TGTGCCATCAGCGAGGGACTGTCGTCCACAGATACGCAGTATTTT,CAISEGLSSTDTQYF,NA,TRBV10-3,NA,TRBJ2-3
TGTGCCAGCAGCTCCGCCCCGACTAGCGGGGGCACAGATACGCAGTATTTT,CASSSAPTSGGTDTQYF,NA,TRBV11-2,TRBD2,TRBJ2-3
TGTGCCAGCAGCTTAGCCTCGGGAAGCGAGGAGGGATATGGCTACACCTTC,CASSLASGSEEGYGYTF,NA,TRBV7-8,NA,TRBJ1-2
TGTGCCAGCAGTCTCCAAATCGGGGGGTCCTCCCACGAGCAGTACTTC,CASSLQIGGSSHEQYF,NA,TRBV27,TRBD2,TRBJ2-7
TGTGCCAGCAGTTTAGGATATGATAATTCACCCCTCCACTTT,CASSLGYDNSPLHF,NA,TRBV28,NA,TRBJ1-6
TGTGCCAGCTGCGACAGAACAACTAATGAAAAACTGTTTTTT,CASCDRTTNEKLFF,NA,TRBV2,NA,TRBJ1-4
TGCGCCAGCAGCCCTTTGGGACAGGGATCCCACGAGCAGTACTTC,CASSPLGQGSHEQYF,few,TRBV5-1,TRBD1,TRBJ2-7
TGTGCCAGCAGCTTCGATGGGGTAAAGGAAAAACTGTTTTTT,CASSFDGVKEKLFF,NA,TRBV7-2,NA,TRBJ1-4
TGCAGTGCTAGAGGTGGCATCAGCTCCTATAATTCACCCCCCCACTTT,CSARGGISSYNSPPHF,NA,TRBV20-1,NA,TRBJ1-6
TGTGCCAGTCGATCTTGGGGTAGGGAGAGTAATTCACCCCTCCACTTT,CASRSWGRESNSPLHF,NA,TRBV5-5,NA,TRBJ1-6
TGTGCCAGCAGACACCGGGACAGGGGGCTATACAATGAGCAGTTCTTC,CASRHRDRGLYNEQFF,once,TRBV6-2/TRBV6-3,TRBD1,TRBJ2-1
TGCGCCAGCAGCCAAGACGACAACTCCTACAATGAGCAGTTCTTC,CASSQDDNSYNEQFF,NA,TRBV4-3,NA,TRBJ2-1
TGTGCCAGCAGTTACAGGGGGCTCCGGGAGCAGTACTTC,CASSYRGLREQYF,NA,TRBV6-5,TRBD1,TRBJ2-7
TGTGCCAGCAGTTACTCGAACAGAGCTACCTATGGCTACACCTTC,CASSYSNRATYGYTF,NA,TRBV6-6,NA,TRBJ1-2
TGCGCCAGCAGCTTGGAGCCCAGGGCAAGGGATACGCAGTATTTT,CASSLEPRARDTQYF,NA,TRBV5-1,NA,TRBJ2-3
TGCGCCAGCTTCGGACAGGGATCGGCTTTCTTT,CASFGQGSAFF,NA,TRBV5-1,TRBD1,TRBJ1-1
TGTGCCAGCAGCGTAGGCTCCGGTTCTCTCGAGCAGTACTTC,CASSVGSGSLEQYF,NA,TRBV9,NA,TRBJ2-7
TGCAGCGTTGGCCAATCCGTTAACTATGGCTACACCTTC,CSVGQSVNYGYTF,NA,TRBV29-1,NA,TRBJ1-2
TGTGCCCGGAGCAGCATGTCAGGGGGCGAGCAGTACTTC,CARSSMSGGEQYF,NA,TRBV30,TRBD1,TRBJ2-7
TGTGCCAGCTCGGGAGTCGGATACACTGAAGCTTTCTTT,CASSGVGYTEAFF,few,TRBV12-3/TRBV12-4,NA,TRBJ1-1
TGTGCCAGCAGTTACTCGGTACCCGCTGCTTTCTTT,CASSYSVPAAFF,NA,TRBV6-6,NA,TRBJ1-1
TGTGCCAGCAGCTTAAGTCAGGGAGGTACGAATGAGCAGTTCTTC,CASSLSQGGTNEQFF,NA,TRBV7-2,NA,TRBJ2-1
TGTGCCAGCAGCCTCAGGGGTGGGGACACTGAAGCTTTCTTT,CASSLRGGDTEAFF,NA,TRBV7-2,NA,TRBJ1-1
TGCGCCAGCAGCTTGGGACAGGGGGGGCTGAACACTGAAGCTTTCTTT,CASSLGQGGLNTEAFF,NA,TRBV5-1,TRBD1,TRBJ1-1
TGTGCCACCAGCAGAGATCGGGGGGGACAGTACCACGAGCAGTACTTC,CATSRDRGGQYHEQYF,once,TRBV15,NA,TRBJ2-7
TGCAGTGCTAGAGACCCCGGGGGACTACAAGAGACCCAGTACTTC,CSARDPGGLQETQYF,NA,TRBV20-1,TRBD2,TRBJ2-5
TGCAGCGTCCGACTAGCGGGGGAGTCCTGCGAGCAGTACTTC,CSVRLAGESCEQYF,NA,TRBV29-1,TRBD2,TRBJ2-7
TGTGCCAGCAGTTGGGGCGTCGGGACTAGCGGAGATCAGGTTGAGCAGTTCTTC,CASSWGVGTSGDQVEQFF,NA,TRBV6-5,TRBD2,TRBJ2-1
TGCGCCAGCAGCTCACAGGGGGCTACGAACACCGGGGAGCTGTTTTTT,CASSSQGATNTGELFF,NA,TRBV5-1,TRBD1,TRBJ2-2
TGCGCCAGCAGCTTGGCGGTCCAGGGGGCCGGCTACAATGAGCAGTACTTC,CASSLAVQGAGYNEQYF,once,TRBV5-1,TRBD1,TRBJ2-7
TGTGCCACCAGCAGAGGTGGGAAAAACATTCAGTACTTC,CATSRGGKNIQYF,few,TRBV15,NA,TRBJ2-4
TGTGCCAGCAGCTCGGTACAGGACTCCTACAATGAGCAGTTCTTC,CASSSVQDSYNEQFF,once,TRBV7-2,NA,TRBJ2-1
TGTGCCAGCAGCTCCCGGGACAGGAAACCTGAAGCTTTCTTT,CASSSRDRKPEAFF,NA,TRBV5-5,TRBD1,TRBJ1-1
TGTGCCAGCAGAATTTCTCGCGGCAGTCGAGAGACCCAGTACTTC,CASRISRGSRETQYF,NA,TRBV3-1,NA,TRBJ2-5
TGTGCCAGCAGTAAACTACACGAGAACACTGAAGCTTTCTTT,CASSKLHENTEAFF,NA,TRBV2,NA,TRBJ1-1
TGTGCCAGCAGAACTGCCGGGACGCCTGAGCAGTTCTTC,CASRTAGTPEQFF,NA,TRBV7-9,NA,TRBJ2-1
TGTGCCAGCAGTTGGAACCGGGACAGGGGGGACAATGAGCAGTTCTTC,CASSWNRDRGDNEQFF,NA,TRBV27,TRBD1,TRBJ2-1
TGTGCCAGCAGCGTAGGGGTTGGTCGGGCCTACAATGAGCAGTTCTTC,CASSVGVGRAYNEQFF,few,TRBV9,NA,TRBJ2-1
TGTGCCAGCAGCTTGTCACGGACAGAGAACACTGAAGCTTTCTTT,CASSLSRTENTEAFF,NA,TRBV7-2,NA,TRBJ1-1
TGTGCCAGCAGTCGACAAGAAGCCTACAATGAGCAGTTCTTC,CASSRQEAYNEQFF,NA,TRBV6-6,NA,TRBJ2-1
TGTGCCAGCAGCCAAGGACAGGCTCCCTACAATGAGCAGTTCTTC,CASSQGQAPYNEQFF,NA,TRBV4-2,NA,TRBJ2-1
TGTGCCAGCAGCCAAGCCCCCGGCCAGAACACTGAAGCTTTCTTT,CASSQAPGQNTEAFF,few,TRBV4-2,NA,TRBJ1-1